Listed below are T cell receptor beta chains from one sample, sequenced in a study of OX40 agonist ivuxolimab in advanced cancers. Produced via immunoSEQ multiplex PCR; TCRdb's table is partial and in-frame only. The repertoire has some 19,000 clones, approximately 77% of them found once; the top ten carry roughly 22%. Here the sequenced sample was CD4+ or CD8+ T cells sorted from blood, taken in a trial of the OX40 agonist ivuxolimab. The receptors were gathered from an adult with an advanced solid tumor such as melanoma, head and neck, liver or kidney cancer. Each CDR3 is given with its conserved first and last residue. Fields, in order: D gene, J gene, V gene, clone size, CDR3 protein. A D gene is named only where the DNA matches it firmly. Clone size appears in some rows only: once, few, many, or a class for an expanded clone.

D: TRBD1; J: TRBJ2-7; V: TRBV2; size: -; CDR3: CASTTGTGVDEQYF
D: -; J: TRBJ2-3; V: TRBV27; size: -; CDR3: CASSLSTSTDTQYF
D: -; J: TRBJ2-7; V: TRBV11-3; size: -; CDR3: CASSSSRSEQYF
D: TRBD2; J: TRBJ2-1; V: TRBV11-2; size: once; CDR3: CASSRLAGANNEQFF
D: TRBD1; J: TRBJ2-1; V: TRBV29-1; size: -; CDR3: CSVADRVIGEQFF
D: TRBD2; J: TRBJ2-3; V: TRBV4-1; size: -; CDR3: CASSQDLSGGVDTQYF
D: -; J: TRBJ2-2; V: TRBV18; size: -; CDR3: CASSPPDRKNTGELFF
D: TRBD1; J: TRBJ2-1; V: TRBV5-8; size: -; CDR3: CASSPDRGVNEQFF
D: -; J: TRBJ1-5; V: TRBV4-1; size: -; CDR3: CASSPQELSNQPQHF
D: -; J: TRBJ2-7; V: TRBV9; size: -; CDR3: CASSVAGGQSNEQYF
D: -; J: TRBJ1-2; V: TRBV28; size: -; CDR3: CASSLGLGGRAYTF
D: TRBD1; J: TRBJ2-1; V: TRBV7-6; size: -; CDR3: CASRRQGFGYNEQFF
D: TRBD1; J: TRBJ1-2; V: TRBV5-1; size: -; CDR3: CASSLVGGTGGDGYTF
D: -; J: TRBJ1-1; V: TRBV9; size: -; CDR3: CASSAQGARGTEAFF
D: -; J: TRBJ1-2; V: TRBV28; size: -; CDR3: CASSFRQDRGYGYTF
D: TRBD1; J: TRBJ2-7; V: TRBV28; size: -; CDR3: CASSLWDRTSYEQYF
D: -; J: TRBJ2-1; V: TRBV7-9; size: -; CDR3: CASSWGGTYNEQFF
D: TRBD1; J: TRBJ2-5; V: TRBV5-1; size: -; CDR3: CASSPEGPSRGLMETQYF
D: -; J: TRBJ2-7; V: TRBV11-2; size: -; CDR3: CASSLDRSYEQYF
D: -; J: TRBJ1-1; V: TRBV11-1; size: few; CDR3: CASSFWEGQTEAFF
D: -; J: TRBJ2-7; V: TRBV6-5; size: -; CDR3: CASSNGGRGYEQYF
D: TRBD1; J: TRBJ2-1; V: TRBV19; size: once; CDR3: CAGPTGINEQFF
D: -; J: TRBJ1-1; V: TRBV28; size: -; CDR3: CASRPGKRTEAFF
D: TRBD2; J: TRBJ2-3; V: TRBV30; size: -; CDR3: CAWSRLAGGVRWTDTQYF
D: TRBD1; J: TRBJ2-1; V: TRBV15; size: -; CDR3: CATSRGTGGRNNEQFF